The 14 T cell receptor beta chains below were found in one sample sequenced in a study of Ad26.COV2.S vaccination and SARS-CoV-2 variants (dated by TCRdb to 2020 to 2022). Libraries were constructed by the immunoSEQ multiplex PCR assay. TCRdb limited this immuneACCESS table to in-frame rearrangements with V and J called. A share of clones is missing; checked studies link under half to unresolved V genes, and the rest is unexplained. In this sample the table shows about 370,000 clones, around nine tenths of which occur a single time. 1.9% of the sample rests with the top ten. The treatment or condition label for this specimen denotes: about 20 received Ad26.COV2.S at low or high dose, single or two shots; about 5 received placebo; per-sample allocation not given. For vaccine and placebo recipients, repertoires were sequenced using samples collected on day 63 after the first injection. The sequencing here drew on peripheral blood, taken in a trial of Ad26.COV2.S vaccine versus placebo. These receptor sequences come from a person aged 18 to 59 who received the Ad26.COV2.S COVID-19 vaccine or a placebo.

This chain connects TRBV29-1 to TRBJ2-1; a possible D gene is TRBD2 (7 bases). Trimming left V 7 bases short and J 7 bases short, with 20 bases between. This CDR3 comprises 14 residues. Germline values: CDR1 SQVTM, CDR2 ANQGSEA. The CDR3, as DNA: TGCAGCGCCCATAGCGGAGGGGGGGCGAATGAGCAGTTCTTC. It codes for CSAHSGGGANEQFF.

As concerns this clone: The sample has other DNA sequences that encode this CDR3 too. The chain uses TRBV28 and TRBJ1-1, with D hard to call. The CDR3 has 12 residues. The germline gives CDR1 MDHEN, CDR2 SYDVKM. Trimming took 6 bases from V and 0 from J, leaving 5 bases between them. The CDR3 bases are TGTGCCAGCAGACTATTGAACACTGAAGCTTTCTTT. This gives the protein CASRLLNTEAFF.

The J gene is TRBJ2-2, the V gene TRBV19; possible D gene TRBD2, 6 bases. Trimming shortened V by 5 bases and J by 3 bases, and 19 bases separated the two germline ends. The CDR3 is 17 residues long. Per the germline V gene, CDR1 is LNHDA and CDR2 is SQIVND (reference sequence). CDR3: CASSWRGGPGDTGELFF. The CDR3 DNA reads TGTGCCAGTAGTTGGCGGGGCGGCCCTGGGGACACCGGGGAGCTGTTTTTT.

This chain connects TRBV12-3 or TRBV12-4 to TRBJ2-5, with D possibly being TRBD2 (5 bases). Deletions cut 6 bases from V and 5 bases from J, with 10 bases between. CDR3 length equals 12 residues. CDR3 nucleotide sequence: TGTGCCAGCAGCCTGGGAGCGGAGACCCAGTACTTC. Translating it yields CASSLGAETQYF.

CDR3 sequence reads: CASSMETLTGELFF. The CDR3 DNA reads as TGTGCCAGTAGTATGGAAACGCTCACCGGGGAGCTGTTTTTT. The rearrangement links TRBV19 to TRBJ2-2, with no clear D. The CDR3 has 14 amino acids. Germline CDR1 LNHDA, CDR2 SQIVND (reference sequence). V was pared by 3 bases and J by 4 bases, with 9 bases between.

The chain recombines TRBV28 with TRBJ1-3; a possible D gene is TRBD1 (6 bases). The CDR3 consists of 14 residues. Germline CDR1 reads MDHEN; CDR2 reads SYDVKM. V was clipped by 6 bases and J by 4 bases, with 13 bases between them. CDR3 sequence (DNA): TGTGCCAGCAGCCCTAGGGGGAGCGGAAACACCATATATTTT. Translating gives CASSPRGSGNTIYF.

The J gene is TRBJ2-1, the V gene TRBV9; D gene uncertain. Per the germline V gene, CDR1 is SGDLS and CDR2 is YYNGEE. The V and J ends lost 4 bases and 0 bases respectively, with 14 bases between them. The CDR3 sequence is 16 residues long. The CDR3 region is CASSPQALSSYNEQFF. The CDR3 DNA reads as TGTGCCAGCAGCCCCCAAGCGCTGAGCTCCTACAATGAGCAGTTCTTC.

The chain carries TRBV3-1 (or the pseudogene TRBV3-2) and TRBJ1-6; tentative D call: TRBD1 (6 bases). Germline V gives CDR1 LGHDT, CDR2 YNNKEL (reference sequence). CDR3 length: 16 amino acids. The V and J ends lost 4 bases and 5 bases respectively, with 15 bases between them. The CDR3 DNA sequence: TGTGCCAGCAGCCCTTTCAGGGGTACCAATAATTCACCCCTCCACTTT. It translates to CASSPFRGTNNSPLHF.

This sequence joins TRBV4-1 and TRBJ2-3; D may be TRBD1 (5 bases). Trimming cost V 4 bases and J 6 bases, with 14 bases left between them. This CDR3 spans 14 amino acids. In germline, CDR1 is MGHRA, CDR2 YSYEKL. The CDR3 DNA is TGCGCCAGCAGCCCAGCCATAGGGGTGGATACGCAGTATTTT. Its protein is CASSPAIGVDTQYF.

The chain combines TRBV5-1 with TRBJ2-7; D unclear. The V end lost 4 bases, the J end lost 2 bases, and 7 bases lay between the germline ends. Germline V gene sequence: CDR1 SGHRS, CDR2 YFSETQ. This CDR3 has 12 residues. CDR3 DNA sequence: TGCGCCAGCAGCAGGGATCCCTACGAGCAGTACTTC. It specifies CASSRDPYEQYF.

This clone was counted a single time. The CDR3, as DNA: TGTGCCAGCAGCCCGGGACGGAGCTCTGGAAACACCATATATTTT. This gives the protein CASSPGRSSGNTIYF. This chain connects TRBV7-2 to TRBJ1-3; tentative D call: TRBD1 (5 bases). With 5 bases removed from V and 0 bases from J, the gap between germline ends came to 11 bases. Germline CDR1 is SGHTA and CDR2 is FQGNSA. The CDR3 runs 15 residues.

The chain's CDR3 is CASRTGRETQYF. The CDR3 DNA follows: TGTGCCAGCAGGACAGGAAGGGAGACCCAGTACTTC. This chain joins TRBV6-5 and TRBJ2-5, with a weak D call TRBD1 (6 bases). The V end was cut by 6 bases, the J end by 5 bases, with 10 bases between. The CDR3 sequence is 12 residues long. CDR1 and CDR2 (germline): MNHEY, SVGAGI.

The chain recombines TRBV5-4 with TRBJ2-2; 7 nucleotides align to TRBD1. CDR1 and CDR2 from the germline V gene are SGHNT and YYREEE (reference sequence). This CDR3 comprises 15 residues. The J segment lost 5 bases and the V segment lost 5 bases, leaving 9 bases of the junction unmatched. The CDR3 DNA reads TGTGCCAGCAGGGAAAGGACAGGTGAAACCGGGGAGCTGTTTTTT. Translating it yields CASRERTGETGELFF.

The chain recombines TRBV30 with TRBJ1-4, with D tentatively TRBD1 (5 bases). The V and J ends lost 4 bases and 7 bases respectively, with 16 bases between them. CDR3 length: 14 residues. Germline-derived CDR1 and CDR2 are GTSNPN and SVGIG (reference sequence). The CDR3 region has the DNA TGTGCCTGGACCTTAGCAGGGCTGGGTGAAAAACTGTTTTTT. This codes for CAWTLAGLGEKLFF.